These 26 T cell receptor beta chains came from one sample sequenced in a study of blood T cell repertoires in COVID-19. Profiling relied on immunoSEQ multiplex PCR, and the TCRdb table lists in-frame clones only, not all of them. This table holds 230,000 or so clones, around 83% found once. Sequenced sample: peripheral blood. The receptors originated from a man aged 35 to 55 with active or convalescent COVID-19.

This sequence joins TRBV6-5 and TRBJ1-1, with D possibly being TRBD1 (6 bases). The CDR3 has 15 amino acids. Trimming left V 6 bases short and J 4 bases short, with 18 bases between. Germline-derived CDR1 and CDR2 are MNHEY and SVGAGI. As DNA, the CDR3 is TGTGCCAGCAGAATCAAGGGGGAAAGAGGCACTGAAGCTTTCTTT. It translates to CASRIKGERGTEAFF.

A single count supports this clone. The V gene is TRBV7-9, the J gene TRBJ2-7, with 7 bases fitting TRBD1. Germline CDR1 SEHNR, CDR2 FQNEAQ (reference sequence). The CDR3 totals 13 residues. After removal of 6 bases from V and 3 bases from J, the junction contained 5 bases not matched to a gene. The CDR3 DNA is TGTGCCAGCAGTCCGACAGGGCGCTACGAGCAGTACTTC. Amino acid sequence: CASSPTGRYEQYF.

This chain links TRBV19 with TRBJ1-2; D gene unclear. Trimming stripped 7 bases from V and 3 bases from J, with 12 bases between. This CDR3 is 13 amino acids long. Germline CDR1 LNHDA, CDR2 SQIVND (reference sequence). CDR3 sequence: CASTHPGDYGYTF. DNA for the CDR3: TGTGCCAGTACTCACCCCGGGGACTATGGCTACACCTTC.

The V and J genes are TRBV7-8 and TRBJ1-1, with TRBD1 matching 10 bases. The V segment lost 4 bases and the J segment 5 bases; nucleotides outside the gene matches: 13. The CDR3 consists of 17 residues. CDR1 is SGHVS, CDR2 FQNEAQ, per germline. The chain's CDR3 is CASSSSRDRGRRTEAFF. CDR3 sequence (DNA): TGTGCCAGCAGCTCGTCCCGGGACAGGGGTAGAAGGACTGAAGCTTTCTTT.

The chain recombines TRBV11-2 with TRBJ1-2; D is perhaps TRBD1 (6 bases). CDR3 length equals 13 residues. Trimming removed 2 bases from V and 6 bases from J, with 10 bases in between. The germline V gene has CDR1 SGHAT and CDR2 FQNNGV. This chain's CDR3 is CASSLNRVNGYTF. CDR3 coding DNA: TGTGCCAGCAGCTTAAACAGGGTTAATGGCTACACCTTC.

V usage is TRBV9 and J usage is TRBJ1-3; TRBD1 is a possible D gene (6 bases). Germline lookup yields CDR1 SGDLS and CDR2 YYNGEE. CDR3 length: 18 residues. V lost 8 bases to trimming and J lost 0 bases, with 24 bases between them. The DNA for the CDR3 is TGTGCCAGTGCCAGCACAGGGACATCTGTCCTCTCTGGAAACACCATATATTTT. Translating it yields CASASTGTSVLSGNTIYF.

The gene calls are TRBV12-3 or TRBV12-4 and TRBJ2-7; D gene unclear. The CDR3 spans 12 residues. The V end lost 6 bases, the J end lost 4 bases, and 10 bases lay between the germline ends. Here the CDR3 DNA reads TGTGCCAGCAGCTCCGGCGGTTACGAGCAGTACTTC. This sequence encodes CASSSGGYEQYF.

For this clone: Sequence at one end of the junction differs from germline and may be a read error. This chain joins TRBV4-1 and TRBJ1-4; possible D gene TRBD1, 5 bases. CDR3 length: 15 amino acids. Germline CDR1 MGHRA, CDR2 YSYEKL. CDR3 nucleotide sequence: TGTGCCAGCGGGCGATCGGGGGAGGCTAATGAAAAACTGTTTTTT. It codes for CASGRSGEANEKLFF.

The CDR3 DNA sequence: TGTGCCAGCAGCCCGGGACAGGGCTTAAGGAGGGGCACTGAAGCTTTCTTT. This gives the protein CASSPGQGLRRGTEAFF. This rearrangement joins TRBV6-2 or TRBV6-3 to TRBJ1-1, with 9 bases matching TRBD1. This CDR3 contains 17 residues. The junction had 15 bases not matched to a gene; V was cut back by 6 bases and J by 4 bases. Looked up from germline, CDR1 is MNHEY and CDR2 is SVGEGT.

The chain employs TRBV5-1 and TRBJ2-5, with 9 nucleotides matching TRBD2. CDR1 and CDR2 (germline): SGHRS, YFSETQ. This CDR3 is 16 amino acids long. Trimming cost V 0 bases and J 1 base; bases outside gene matches: 4. In DNA form, the CDR3 reads TGCGCCAGCAGCTTGGTGCCGGGACTAGCCCAAGAGACCCAGTACTTC. It is translated as CASSLVPGLAQETQYF.

V is TRBV4-3 and J is TRBJ2-2; D is possibly TRBD1 (8 bases). This CDR3 contains 15 residues. Germline V lookup: CDR1 LGHNA, CDR2 YSLEER. Trimming removed 6 bases from V and 1 base from J, with 12 bases in between. CDR3 sequence (DNA): TGCGCCAGCAGGGGAGGGACAGGGAACACCGGGGAGCTGTTTTTT. It encodes CASRGGTGNTGELFF.

This sequence joins TRBV7-3 and TRBJ1-1, with D tentatively TRBD1 (5 bases). The CDR3 has 15 residues. Germline CDR1 and CDR2: SGHTA and FQGTGA. V was pared by 1 base and J by 0 bases, with 9 bases between. CDR3: CASSLNQGLNTEAFF. DNA for the CDR3: TGTGCCAGCAGCTTAAATCAGGGCTTGAACACTGAAGCTTTCTTT.

This clone turned up a few times. CDR3 nucleotides: TGTGCCAGCAGCTCTACAGGGGGCCCTGGCTACACCTTC. Translated: CASSSTGGPGYTF. This chain links TRBV7-2 with TRBJ1-2, with 9 bases lining up with TRBD1. V lost 4 bases and J lost 7; bases outside the gene matches: 4. CDR1 and CDR2 from the germline V gene are SGHTA and FQGNSA. The length of the CDR3 is 13 residues.

V usage is TRBV14 and J usage is TRBJ2-1; 11 bases are shared with TRBD2. Germline CDR1 is SGHDN and CDR2 is FVKESK. This CDR3 has 15 amino acids. The V segment lost 0 bases and the J segment 9 bases; nucleotides outside the gene matches: 4. The CDR3: CASSQELAGAFEQFF. The CDR3 coding sequence is TGTGCCAGCAGCCAAGAACTAGCGGGAGCATTTGAGCAGTTCTTC.

The chain has TRBV4-1 and TRBJ1-1; TRBD1 agrees at 8 bases. The CDR3 consists of 16 residues. Germline CDR1 reads MGHRA; CDR2 reads YSYEKL. Germline trimming cut 0 bases from V and 1 base from J; bases unmatched to any gene: 4. In nucleotides, the CDR3 is TGCGCCAGCAGCCAAGATCAGGGGACAGGGAACACTGAAGCTTTCTTT. This codes for CASSQDQGTGNTEAFF.

The rearrangement uses TRBV3-1 (or the pseudogene TRBV3-2) and TRBJ1-1; D not resolved. This CDR3 comprises 11 residues. Germline CDR1 reads LGHDT; CDR2 reads YNNKEL (reference sequence). Between the trimmed V and J ends, which lost 4 bases and 7 bases, there was a span of 7 bases. CDR3 DNA sequence: TGTGCCAGCAGCCGGCCAGGTGAAGCTTTCTTT. Protein sequence: CASSRPGEAFF.

This clone was seen a handful of times. This chain uses TRBV7-2 with TRBJ1-5; a weak D match, TRBD1 (5 bases). The CDR3 runs 15 residues. In germline, CDR1 is SGHTA, CDR2 FQGNSA. V gave up 5 bases and J gave up 4 bases, with 15 bases separating them. The CDR3 loop reads CASSAKGAGNQPQHF. The CDR3 DNA reads TGTGCCAGCAGCGCAAAAGGGGCAGGTAATCAGCCCCAGCATTTT.

The gene calls are TRBV19 and TRBJ2-5; D might be TRBD1 (6 bases). Trimming left V 3 bases short and J 4 bases short, with 15 bases between. CDR1 and CDR2 from the germline V gene are LNHDA and SQIVND (reference sequence). The CDR3 is 15 amino acids. The DNA of the CDR3 is TGTGCCAGTAGTATGAGGTGGGGGCCGGGAGAGACCCAGTACTTC. Amino acids: CASSMRWGPGETQYF.

The rearrangement uses TRBV30 and TRBJ1-4, with 11 bases fitting TRBD1. V was pared by 5 bases and J by 8 bases, with 4 bases of the junction left unmatched. The germline CDR1 and CDR2 sequences are GTSNPN and SVGIG (reference sequence). There are 13 residues in the CDR3. CDR3 in DNA: TGTGCCTGGGGACAGGGGGCTGTAGAAAAACTGTTTTTT. Protein: CAWGQGAVEKLFF.

A word on this clone: The same CDR3 arises from other DNA sequences in this sample as well. V gene TRBV6-6 combines with J gene TRBJ1-5, with unresolved D. The CDR3 is 14 residues long. V was clipped by 0 bases and J by 4 bases, with 7 bases between them. Germline assignment: CDR1 MNHNY and CDR2 SVGAGI (reference sequence). The CDR3 DNA sequence: TGTGCCAGCAGTTACTCAGAGGCGAATCAGCCCCAGCATTTT. It encodes CASSYSEANQPQHF.

Regarding this clone: The sample has other DNA sequences that encode this CDR3 too. V and J are TRBV9 and TRBJ2-2; TRBD1 might be the D (6 bases). The CDR3 spans 15 residues. V was shortened by 0 bases and J by 1 base, with 7 bases between the two germline ends. Germline-derived CDR1 and CDR2 are SGDLS and YYNGEE. This CDR3 reads CASSVGGGNTGELFF. DNA for the CDR3: TGTGCCAGCAGCGTAGGAGGGGGGAACACCGGGGAGCTGTTTTTT.

The rearrangement links TRBV19 to TRBJ2-6; unclear D gene. Germline V CDR1 and CDR2: LNHDA, SQIVND (reference sequence). This CDR3 comprises 15 residues. V lost 1 base to trimming and J lost 3 bases, with 7 bases between them. For the CDR3, the DNA is TGTGCCAGTAGTATAGGACAATTTGGGGCCAACGTCCTGACTTTC. This encodes CASSIGQFGANVLTF.

The chain has TRBV5-4 and TRBJ2-3; TRBD2 matches 10 bases. Germline-derived CDR1 and CDR2 are SGHNT and YYREEE (reference sequence). V shed 0 bases, J shed 2 bases, and the junction held 3 bases outside the gene matches. This CDR3 has 16 amino acids. This chain's CDR3 is CASSLDLAGVTDTQYF. The CDR3 DNA is TGTGCCAGCAGCTTGGATCTAGCGGGGGTCACAGATACGCAGTATTTT.

V gene TRBV28 combines with J gene TRBJ1-2; 9 bases agree with TRBD1. Germline CDR1 reads MDHEN; CDR2 reads SYDVKM. This CDR3 is built from 14 residues. The J segment lost 6 bases and the V segment lost 8 bases, leaving 10 bases of the junction unmatched. CDR3 sequence (DNA): TGTGCCAGCTGGGGAGGGACAGGGCTGGATGGCTACACCTTC. Encoded protein: CASWGGTGLDGYTF.

The chain is built from TRBV7-9 and TRBJ1-1, with 9 bases matching TRBD1. Unmatched junction bases numbered 11, after V lost 4 bases and J lost 2 bases. CDR3 length: 17 residues. Germline V gene data show CDR1 as SEHNR and CDR2 as FQNEAQ (reference sequence). CDR3 protein: CASSSNPGTGKNTEAFF. The CDR3 region has the DNA TGTGCCAGCAGCTCAAACCCCGGGACAGGGAAAAACACTGAAGCTTTCTTT.

This chain joins TRBV12-3 or TRBV12-4 and TRBJ1-1, with D uncertain. The CDR3 spans 11 residues. Trimming took off 2 bases at V and 6 bases at J, with 4 bases between the two ends. DNA of the CDR3: TGTGCCAGCAGTTTACCATCTGAAGCTTTCTTT. Translation gives CASSLPSEAFF.